This TCR beta chain derives from a study of identical twins. The CDR3 contains 18 residues. V lost 3 bases and J 1 base, leaving 20 bases between the germline ends. CDR1 and CDR2 (germline): WNHNN, SYGVQD (reference sequence). TCRdb itself ran the 5' RACE reads through MiXCR, one entry per CDR3 protein. The repertoire holds hundreds of thousands of distinct CDR3 sequences, with around 21% as singletons. This same sample was also part of a study on T cells expressing NK-cell markers.

Sequencing was carried out using PBMCs. The rearrangement links TRBV10-1 to TRBJ2-3; D is possibly TRBD2 (6 bases). The TCR comes from a young woman in good health. In DNA form, the CDR3 reads TGCGCCAGCAGTGAATCTAGGACTAAATTCCCTCGCACAGATACGCAGTATTTT. It codes for CASSESRTKFPRTDTQYF.